These 25 T cell receptor beta chains were sequenced from one sample in a study of vaccination and CD4 T cells after COVID-19. TCRdb processed the PCR reads anew with MiXCR; each CDR3 protein has one entry. The sample holds approximately 20,000 distinct CDR3 sequences, around 58% seen once. Sequencing used CD4+ T cells from blood, obtained before SARS-CoV-2 vaccination. All receptors come from a human donor who had recovered from COVID-19.

This clonotype was seen more than once but under ten times. The CDR3, as DNA: TGCAGTGCTGCAGGGAGGGCAGAGACCCAGTACTTC. Translating gives CSAAGRAETQYF. V gene TRBV20-1 combines with J gene TRBJ2-5; 7 bases map to TRBD2. Germline loops: CDR1 DFQATT, CDR2 SNEGSKA (reference sequence). The CDR3 extends over 12 amino acids. Trimming at V came to 5 bases and at J to 4 bases, leaving 4 bases not matched to a gene.

This clonotype was observed a few times. The chain has TRBV6-1 and TRBJ1-5, with D perhaps matching TRBD1 (5 bases). Per germline, CDR1 MNHNS and CDR2 SASEGT. The ends were cut back, 6 bases at V and 1 base at J, with 16 bases in the middle. The CDR3 extends over 16 amino acids. The CDR3 protein is CASRRGRGESNQPQHF. The CDR3 nucleotides read TGTGCCAGCAGGAGGGGTCGGGGGGAGAGCAATCAGCCCCAGCATTTT.

The chain carries TRBV24-1 and TRBJ2-3; the match to TRBD1 covers 9 bases. The germline V gene has CDR1 KGHDR and CDR2 SFDVKD. The V gene end was trimmed by 4 bases and the J gene end by 6 bases; junction bases not matched to a gene: 13. The CDR3 contains 17 residues. Here the CDR3 DNA reads TGTGCCACCAGTGAATCCGGGACAGGGAAGTTTGTGGATACGCAGTATTTT. Residues: CATSESGTGKFVDTQYF.

This clonotype was seen a handful of times. J is TRBJ2-1 and V is TRBV2; 9 positions agree with TRBD2. V gave up 5 bases and J gave up 6 bases; unmatched junction bases: 5. In germline, CDR1 is SNHLY, CDR2 FYNNEI. The CDR3 loop spans 14 amino acids. The CDR3 DNA follows: TGTGCCAGCAGTTCTGAGACTAGCGGCAATGAGCAGTTCTTC. It encodes CASSSETSGNEQFF.

The genes are TRBV28 and TRBJ2-5; the match to TRBD2 covers 13 bases. V lost 6 bases and J lost 3; bases outside the gene matches: 13. Germline assignment: CDR1 MDHEN and CDR2 SYDVKM. The CDR3 totals 18 residues. CDR3 bases: TGTGCCAGCAGCGGACGGACTAGCGGGAGTTCGATGGAAGAGACCCAGTACTTC. Encoded protein: CASSGRTSGSSMEETQYF.

The J gene is TRBJ2-1, the V gene TRBV10-3, with TRBD2 matching 8 bases. V gave up 6 bases and J gave up 4 bases; unmatched junction bases: 5. The germline V gene has CDR1 ENHRY and CDR2 SYGVKD. CDR3 length equals 14 residues. The CDR3 loop is CAIRSGSKYNEQFF. The CDR3 DNA sequence: TGTGCCATCAGGAGCGGGAGTAAATACAATGAGCAGTTCTTC.

The chain recombines TRBV7-9 with TRBJ2-5; a weak D match, TRBD2 (6 bases). Trimming removed 6 bases at V and 4 bases at J, with 24 bases between. The length of the CDR3 is 17 residues. Per germline, CDR1 SEHNR and CDR2 FQNEAQ (reference sequence). CDR3 DNA sequence: TGTGCCAGCAGACCCCGGGGGTATCCATCTGTCCCAGAGACCCAGTACTTC. It specifies CASRPRGYPSVPETQYF.

J is TRBJ1-1 and V is TRBV28; no clear D gene. The CDR3 sequence is 13 residues long. The germline CDR1 and CDR2 sequences are MDHEN and SYDVKM. V was cut by 3 bases and J by 4 bases, with 9 bases left in between. CDR3 amino acids: CASSFSFGTEAFF. Here the CDR3 DNA reads TGTGCCAGCAGTTTCTCCTTTGGCACTGAAGCTTTCTTT.

This clonotype was counted a few times. The chain employs TRBV20-1 and TRBJ1-3, with D perhaps matching TRBD1 (6 bases). The CDR3 runs 14 residues. Trimming took 7 bases from V and 2 from J, leaving 15 bases between them. From germline, CDR1 is DFQATT and CDR2 SNEGSKA (reference sequence). CDR3 region: CSVPGAGAGNTIYF. The CDR3 coding sequence is TGCAGTGTACCCGGAGCAGGGGCTGGAAACACCATATATTTT.

The V and J genes are TRBV7-3 and TRBJ2-1, with 11 bases lining up with TRBD2. CDR1 is SGHTA and CDR2 is FQGTGA in the germline V gene. J gave up 10 bases and V 5 bases, and 16 bases lay outside the gene matches. The CDR3 is 17 residues long. CDR3: CASSRSQIAGGPDEQFF. DNA of the CDR3: TGTGCCAGCAGCCGGTCACAAATAGCGGGAGGGCCGGACGAGCAGTTCTTC.

The count of this clonotype is one. The genes are TRBV20-1 and TRBJ2-1; D is unclear. V was cut by 0 bases and J by 0 bases, with 9 bases left in between. Germline V gene data show CDR1 as DFQATT and CDR2 as SNEGSKA (reference sequence). CDR3 length: 15 amino acids. The DNA of the CDR3 is TGCAGTGCTAGAGATCATCGACTCTCCTACAATGAGCAGTTCTTC. The encoded protein is CSARDHRLSYNEQFF.

Here the CDR3 reads CASTLRIYNEQFF. CDR3 in DNA: TGTGCCAGCACCCTCCGAATCTACAATGAGCAGTTCTTC. The chain carries TRBV7-2 and TRBJ2-1, with D unclear. Trimming took 7 bases from V and 3 from J, leaving 10 bases between them. The CDR3 is 13 amino acids. Germline CDR1 reads SGHTA; CDR2 reads FQGNSA.

The table lists this clonotype with a few counts. The rearrangement joins TRBV20-1 to TRBJ1-5; no definite D call. V was trimmed by 3 bases and J by 2 bases, leaving 11 bases between them. The CDR3 is made up of 14 amino acids. Germline V CDR1 and CDR2: DFQATT, SNEGSKA (reference sequence). DNA of the CDR3: TGCAGTGCTAGGTGGACGAGCGGCAATCAGCCCCAGCATTTT. Translated, it gives CSARWTSGNQPQHF.

The gene calls are TRBV12-3 or TRBV12-4 and TRBJ1-5; TRBD1 matches 7 bases. After removal of 7 bases from V and 7 bases from J, the junction contained 7 bases not matched to a gene. The CDR3 extends over 13 amino acids. The CDR3, as DNA: TGTGCCAGCACCACGACAGGGCCCCAGCCCCAGCATTTT. Translated: CASTTTGPQPQHF.

This clonotype has more than one count but fewer than ten. This chain links TRBV7-9 with TRBJ2-7; 8 nucleotides agree with TRBD1. Trimming removed 5 bases from V and 3 bases from J; junction bases left unmatched: 3. The CDR3 covers 13 residues. Per the germline V gene, CDR1 is SEHNR and CDR2 is FQNEAQ (reference sequence). The chain's CDR3 is CASSRDRGYEQYF. The CDR3 bases are TGTGCCAGCAGCCGCGACAGGGGCTACGAGCAGTACTTC.

This chain joins TRBV7-9 and TRBJ2-7; no clear D. Trimming removed 2 bases from V and 6 bases from J, with 14 bases in between. The CDR3 extends over 14 amino acids. Germline V gene data show CDR1 as SEHNR and CDR2 as FQNEAQ (reference sequence). This chain's CDR3 is CASSLNSGSPEQYF. The CDR3 coding sequence is TGTGCCAGCAGCTTAAACTCAGGTTCACCCGAGCAGTACTTC.

This chain joins TRBV20-1 and TRBJ2-1; tentatively, D is TRBD2 (6 bases). In germline, CDR1 is DFQATT, CDR2 SNEGSKA (reference sequence). V was cut by 1 base and J by 7 bases, with 26 bases left in between. The CDR3 is made up of 18 amino acids. CDR3 region: CSARVFLSGGPKGNEQFF. In DNA, the CDR3 is TGCAGTGCTAGAGTTTTCCTTAGCGGCGGCCCCAAGGGGAATGAGCAGTTCTTC.

CDR3 nucleotides: TGCAGTGCTAGCAGGGTTCCTGGAGGTAGCGGTGCCTACGAGCAGTACTTC. Its protein is CSASRVPGGSGAYEQYF. The chain couples TRBV20-1 to TRBJ2-7; possible D gene TRBD2, 6 bases. The V end was cut by 3 bases, the J end by 2 bases, with 23 bases between. The CDR3 covers 17 residues. Germline V gene data show CDR1 as DFQATT and CDR2 as SNEGSKA (reference sequence).

This rearrangement joins TRBV20-1 to TRBJ1-5; the D is unclear. Germline assignment: CDR1 DFQATT and CDR2 SNEGSKA (reference sequence). The length of the CDR3 is 13 residues. V lost 4 bases, J lost 4 bases, and 11 bases lay in between. DNA for the CDR3: TGCAGTGCTAAGGGCCCTGTGAATCAGCCCCAGCATTTT. This gives the protein CSAKGPVNQPQHF.

V and J are TRBV30 and TRBJ1-5, with D hard to call. CDR3 length: 13 residues. V was trimmed by 0 bases and J by 7 bases, leaving 10 bases between them. Germline V gives CDR1 GTSNPN, CDR2 SVGIG (reference sequence). CDR3 sequence: CAWSVRQQQPQHF. The CDR3 DNA follows: TGTGCCTGGAGTGTACGGCAACAGCAGCCCCAGCATTTT. The whole variable domain, remainder taken from reference TRBV30 and TRBJ1-5, is SQTIHQWPATLVQPVGSPLSLECTVEGTSNPNLYWYRQAAGRGLQLLFYSVGIGQISSEVPQNLSASRPQDRQFILSSKKLLLSDSGFYLCAWSVRQQQPQHFGDGTRLSIL.

This chain joins TRBV20-1 and TRBJ2-5; 10 bases map to TRBD2. CDR3 length equals 17 residues. V dropped 6 bases and J dropped 3; count of bases not matched to a gene: 16. Per germline, CDR1 DFQATT and CDR2 SNEGSKA (reference sequence). CDR3 amino acids: CSAWGGASGGPEETQYF. DNA of the CDR3: TGCAGTGCCTGGGGTGGGGCTAGCGGGGGCCCCGAAGAGACCCAGTACTTC.

This clonotype appeared a few times. CDR3 region: CASRKRTYTDTQYF. The CDR3, as DNA: TGTGCCAGCAGGAAGCGGACTTACACAGATACGCAGTATTTT. The chain recombines TRBV6-1 with TRBJ2-3; TRBD2 is a possible D gene (5 bases). The germline V and J ends were trimmed by 6 bases and 2 bases, with 12 bases remaining between them. This CDR3 is built from 14 residues. CDR1 and CDR2 from the germline V gene are MNHNS and SASEGT.

This chain joins TRBV6-1 and TRBJ2-7; no clear D. Trimming stripped 6 bases from V and 1 base from J, with 7 bases between. This CDR3 is 12 amino acids long. Looked up from germline, CDR1 is MNHNS and CDR2 is SASEGT. CDR3 sequence (DNA): TGTGCCAGCAGGACACCTTCCTACGAGCAGTACTTC. This translates into CASRTPSYEQYF.

This chain uses TRBV4-1 with TRBJ2-2; no reliable D call. The CDR3 length is 17 residues. Germline V lookup: CDR1 MGHRA, CDR2 YSYEKL. V was trimmed by 0 bases and J by 0 bases, leaving 11 bases between them. CDR3 sequence (DNA): TGCGCCAGCAGCCAAGAAGTCCCCATAGCGAACACCGGGGAGCTGTTTTTT. Translating it yields CASSQEVPIANTGELFF.

V and J are TRBV4-1 and TRBJ1-1; D unresolved. Trimming cost V 11 bases and J 5 bases, with 18 bases left between them. The CDR3 is 13 amino acids. The germline gives CDR1 MGHRA, CDR2 YSYEKL. This chain's CDR3 is CASLGNKVTEAFF. CDR3 DNA: TGCGCCTCATTGGGGAATAAGGTAACTGAAGCTTTCTTT.